The 21 T cell receptor beta chains given below trace back to one sample, sequenced in a study of chemoradiotherapy in HPV16-positive cancers. Repertoires were generated with immunoSEQ multiplex PCR, while TCRdb's copy carries only in-frame clones and drops some. The sample yields over 35,000 clones, around 82% seen once. The sample here was blood, taken from a patient who underwent chemoradiotherapy. These receptors were taken from a human donor with HPV-associated anogenital cancer.

This clone was detected only a few times. The chain links TRBV18 to TRBJ2-7, with 7 bases lining up with TRBD1. Unmatched junction bases numbered 4, after V lost 1 base and J lost 1 base. Germline CDR1 and CDR2: KGHSH and LQKENI. This CDR3 spans 15 amino acids. The CDR3 DNA follows: TGTGCCAGCTCACCACAATCGGACAGGTCCTACGAGCAGTACTTC. Translated, it gives CASSPQSDRSYEQYF.

The genes are TRBV5-4 and TRBJ2-2; 7 bases are shared with TRBD1. The length of the CDR3 is 16 residues. The V and J ends lost 0 bases and 2 bases, in that order; junction bases with no gene match: 4. CDR1 is SGHNT and CDR2 is YYREEE in the germline V gene (reference sequence). DNA for the CDR3: TGTGCCAGCAGCTTGGAAGGGGGCCGAAACACCGGGGAGCTGTTTTTT. Translation gives CASSLEGGRNTGELFF.

V gene TRBV4-1 combines with J gene TRBJ2-7; TRBD1 matches at 9 bases. J lost 3 bases, V lost 0 bases, and 3 bases had no gene match. Germline V gene sequence: CDR1 MGHRA, CDR2 YSYEKL. The CDR3 is 15 amino acids. CDR3 protein: CASSQEGQGGYEQYF. CDR3 coding DNA: TGCGCCAGCAGCCAAGAGGGACAGGGTGGCTACGAGCAGTACTTC.

The chain links TRBV19 to TRBJ2-7; 11 bases match TRBD1. J lost 5 bases, V lost 3 bases, and 3 bases had no gene match. The CDR3 length is 14 residues. Germline CDR1 LNHDA, CDR2 SQIVND (reference sequence). DNA of the CDR3: TGTGCCAGTAGTATGTGGACAGGGGGCGACGAGCAGTACTTC. Translation: CASSMWTGGDEQYF.

The rearrangement links TRBV7-3 to TRBJ2-2; 9 positions match TRBD1. Germline values: CDR1 SGHTA, CDR2 FQGTGA. The junction had 0 bases not matched to a gene; V was cut back by 2 bases and J by 5 bases. The length of the CDR3 is 14 residues. CDR3 protein: CASSLDRGTGELFF. The CDR3 DNA sequence: TGTGCCAGCAGCTTAGACAGGGGGACCGGGGAGCTGTTTTTT.

The CDR3 here is CSATLKTQYF. Here the CDR3 DNA reads TGCAGTGCTACCCTAAAGACCCAGTACTTC. This chain connects TRBV20-1 to TRBJ2-5; D not certain. The CDR3 extends over 10 amino acids. V was pared by 4 bases and J by 6 bases, with 6 bases between. Germline-derived CDR1 and CDR2 are DFQATT and SNEGSKA (reference sequence).

This chain uses TRBV6-6 with TRBJ2-3; 7 positions agree with TRBD2. The V and J ends lost 8 bases and 4 bases, in that order; junction bases with no gene match: 12. This CDR3 has 15 amino acids. Germline V CDR1 and CDR2: MNHNY, SVGAGI (reference sequence). Written as DNA, the CDR3 is TGTGCCAGCGTTCTCGGACTAGGGGCCTCAGATACGCAGTATTTT. Translating it yields CASVLGLGASDTQYF.

Here the CDR3 reads CASRDRVLDIQYF. CDR3 coding DNA: TGTGCCAGCAGGGACAGGGTTCTGGACATTCAGTACTTC. The chain couples TRBV6-5 to TRBJ2-4; TRBD1 matches at 8 bases. Trimming at V came to 6 bases and at J to 8 bases, leaving 6 bases not matched to a gene. There are 13 residues in the CDR3. Germline V gene lookup returns CDR1 MNHEY and CDR2 SVGAGI.

The genes are TRBV7-2 and TRBJ2-5, with TRBD2 matching over 9 bases. Germline V gene sequence: CDR1 SGHTA, CDR2 FQGNSA. This CDR3 comprises 17 residues. Losses at the gene ends were 3 bases for V and 4 bases for J; bases not matched to a gene: 12. Here the CDR3 DNA reads TGTGCCAGCAGCTTTACCCCAGGCGGGGGGGCTTCAGAGACCCAGTACTTC. This sequence encodes CASSFTPGGGASETQYF.

The chain uses TRBV10-3 and TRBJ2-1; 7 positions agree with TRBD2. Unmatched junction bases numbered 2, after V lost 0 bases and J lost 9 bases. The CDR3 loop spans 13 amino acids. The germline CDR1 and CDR2 sequences are ENHRY and SYGVKD. CDR3 bases: TGTGCCATCAGTGAGTCGGGGGGGAGTGAGCAGTTCTTC. Translating it yields CAISESGGSEQFF.

V is TRBV6-6 and J is TRBJ2-3; D not resolved. The CDR3 length is 12 residues. The V gene lost 6 bases and the J gene lost 6 bases, with 10 bases spanning the gap. Germline values: CDR1 MNHNY, CDR2 SVGAGI (reference sequence). CDR3 protein: CASSPARDTQYF. In nucleotides, the CDR3 is TGTGCCAGCAGCCCCGCACGGGATACGCAGTATTTT.

The genes are TRBV2 and TRBJ1-2; D is possibly TRBD1 (5 bases). Between the trimmed V and J ends, which lost 6 bases and 1 base, there was a span of 9 bases. Germline-derived CDR1 and CDR2 are SNHLY and FYNNEI. The CDR3 has 13 amino acids. CDR3 sequence (DNA): TGTGCCAGCAGCACACAGGATAACTATGGCTACACCTTC. Protein product: CASSTQDNYGYTF.

This clone was recorded only once. The chain combines TRBV9 with TRBJ2-2; possibly TRBD2 for D (5 bases). V lost 10 bases to trimming and J lost 4 bases, with 8 bases between them. CDR3 length equals 11 residues. Per germline, CDR1 SGDLS and CDR2 YYNGEE. The CDR3 region has the DNA TGTGCCTCCCGGGGCACCGGGGAGCTGTTTTTT. This gives the protein CASRGTGELFF.

This rearrangement joins TRBV25-1 to TRBJ2-1, with D perhaps assigned TRBD1 or TRBD2 (5 bases each). CDR1 MGHDK and CDR2 SYGVNS come from the germline V gene. Trimming shortened V by 2 bases and J by 7 bases, and 15 bases separated the two germline ends. The CDR3 totals 15 residues. The DNA for the CDR3 is TGTGCCAGCAGTGAACCCGGGACCAAGTGGAATGAGCAGTTCTTC. The encoded protein is CASSEPGTKWNEQFF.

This clone was seen only a few times. The chain couples TRBV7-9 to TRBJ2-7; 8 bases align to TRBD1. The CDR3 has 15 residues. Per the germline V gene, CDR1 is SEHNR and CDR2 is FQNEAQ (reference sequence). V lost 0 bases to trimming and J lost 0 bases; unmatched junction nucleotides: 1. CDR3 in amino acids: CASSLAQGVSYEQYF. CDR3 sequence (DNA): TGTGCCAGCAGCTTAGCACAGGGGGTCTCCTACGAGCAGTACTTC.

This clone was seen once. This chain links TRBV4-1 with TRBJ2-7, with D perhaps matching TRBD1 or TRBD2 (5 bases each). Germline CDR1 reads MGHRA; CDR2 reads YSYEKL. The CDR3 contains 18 residues. V was clipped by 1 base and J by 2 bases, with 21 bases between them. The CDR3 bases are TGCGCCAGCAGCCAAGGCCCTTTACCGGGACGACGAACCTACGAGCAGTACTTC. Protein: CASSQGPLPGRRTYEQYF.

V and J are TRBV5-8 and TRBJ2-5, with D maybe TRBD1 (6 bases). V gave up 5 bases and J gave up 5 bases, with 10 bases separating them. CDR3 length: 12 residues. Germline CDR1 is SGHTS and CDR2 is YDEGEE. DNA of the CDR3: TGTGCCAGCAGGCCCACAGGGGAGACCCAGTACTTC. Its protein is CASRPTGETQYF.

The rearrangement joins TRBV9 to TRBJ2-5; 10 bases match TRBD1. The CDR3 totals 15 residues. Germline assignment: CDR1 SGDLS and CDR2 YYNGEE. The trim removed 3 bases at V and 4 bases at J, leaving 6 bases unmatched. CDR3 in amino acids: CASSGPGQGRETQYF. Here the CDR3 DNA reads TGTGCCAGCAGCGGCCCGGGACAGGGGAGAGAGACCCAGTACTTC.

The J gene is TRBJ2-7, the V gene TRBV18; no clear D. This CDR3 region has 16 residues. Trimming removed 0 bases at V and 5 bases at J, with 17 bases between. CDR1 and CDR2 from the germline V gene are KGHSH and LQKENI. For the CDR3, the DNA is TGTGCCAGCTCACCACCGTCAGCCCGGCGTTTGAACGAGCAGTACTTC. Translating gives CASSPPSARRLNEQYF.

The chain links TRBV7-2 to TRBJ2-7; possibly TRBD2 for D (6 bases). The CDR3 consists of 13 residues. Germline CDR1 SGHTA, CDR2 FQGNSA. Trimming stripped 5 bases from V and 6 bases from J, with 14 bases between. DNA for the CDR3: TGTGCCAGCAGCCCCCTGGACGGGGGCGAGCAGTACTTC. Its protein is CASSPLDGGEQYF.

The rearrangement joins TRBV14 to TRBJ2-3; D is unclear. The CDR3 consists of 13 residues. Germline V gene data show CDR1 as SGHDN and CDR2 as FVKESK. The V end lost 2 bases, the J end lost 6 bases, and 9 bases lay between the germline ends. CDR3 protein: CASSQFPLDTQYF. In nucleotides, the CDR3 is TGTGCCAGCAGCCAATTTCCTCTCGATACGCAGTATTTT.